These T cell receptor beta chains were read from a single sample in a study of T cell clonotyping in hematopoietic cell transplantation. Clones were read by immunoSEQ multiplex PCR, and TCRdb kept only the in-frame ones, dropping some. Of about 16,000 clones detected, 70% to 75% appear once; the ten largest clones hold roughly a tenth. The sequenced sample consisted of peripheral blood mononuclear cells. Receptor source: a woman aged 55-70 years in good health. Some clones in this sample may be carry-over from other donors' samples. Both conserved end residues are part of each CDR3. A D gene is named only where the DNA matches it firmly. Not every row has a clone size; where given, it reads once, few, many or a size class.

j_call | d_call | v_call | clone_size | cdr3_nt | cdr3_aa
TRBJ1-2 | . | TRBV4-3 | . | TGCGCCAGCAGCCAAGATATGGGACCGGCTAACTATGGCTACACCTTC | CASSQDMGPANYGYTF
TRBJ2-7 | TRBD2 | TRBV2 | . | TGTGCCAGCAATATAAAGGGACTAGAATTCGAGCAGTACTTC | CASNIKGLEFEQYF
TRBJ1-1 | TRBD1 | TRBV29-1 | . | TGCAGCGTCGACAGGGCCGGCACTGAAGCTTTCTTT | CSVDRAGTEAFF
TRBJ1-4 | . | TRBV29-1 | once | TGCAGCGTTGAAGATACGCGGAGCGAAAAACTGTTTTTT | CSVEDTRSEKLFF
TRBJ2-7 | TRBD1 | TRBV4-1 | medium-sized | TGCGCCAGCAGCCAAGGGGACAGTCCTTTTTCCTACGAGCAGTACTTC | CASSQGDSPFSYEQYF
TRBJ1-2 | . | TRBV27 | few | TGTGCCAGCAGTCGTGACTTATATGGCTACACCTTC | CASSRDLYGYTF
TRBJ2-7 | TRBD2 | TRBV28 | . | TGTGCCAGCAGCTCCCGGCTAGCGGGTTACGAGCAGTACTTC | CASSSRLAGYEQYF
TRBJ2-5 | . | TRBV27 | . | TGTGCCAGCAGTACAACAGGTTGGGAGACCCAGTACTTC | CASSTTGWETQYF
TRBJ2-2 | TRBD2 | TRBV30 | . | TGTGCCTGGAACCTACCGGGACTAACGAACACCGGGGAGCTGTTTTTT | CAWNLPGLTNTGELFF
TRBJ2-7 | . | TRBV5-4 | . | TGTGCCAGCAGCTTGGGGCTTACCACCTACTTC | CASSLGLTTYF
TRBJ2-1 | TRBD2 | TRBV7-8 | . | TGTGCCAGCAGCCCGCCTATCAGGGAGGGCAATGAGCAGTTCTTC | CASSPPIREGNEQFF
TRBJ2-7 | TRBD2 | TRBV10-3 | . | TGTGCCATCAGCGCGGGACTAGCGGGGGACGAGCAGTACTTC | CAISAGLAGDEQYF
TRBJ1-6 | TRBD1 | TRBV5-1 | . | TGCGCCAGCAGTACAGGGGTGGAGGTATCACCCCTCCACTTT | CASSTGVEVSPLHF
TRBJ1-1 | TRBD1 | TRBV6-6 | once | TGTGCCAGCAGTAACTATTACAGGGGAAGGAACACTGAAGCTTTCTTT | CASSNYYRGRNTEAFF
TRBJ2-5 | . | TRBV4-1 | . | TGCGCCAGCAGCCAAGAGGGCCAGGGGCGGAGGGAGACCCAGTACTTC | CASSQEGQGRRETQYF
TRBJ2-7 | TRBD2 | TRBV7-2 | . | TGTGCCAGCAGCTTTGGACTAGCGGGTGGTTACGAGCAGTACTTC | CASSFGLAGGYEQYF
TRBJ1-5 | . | TRBV6-1 | . | TGTGCCAGCAGAATTAATAGCAATCAGCCCCAGCATTTT | CASRINSNQPQHF
TRBJ2-7 | TRBD1 | TRBV13 | . | TGTGCCAGCAGCGGTATTGGACAGGGCCCTTGGGAGCAGTACTTC | CASSGIGQGPWEQYF
TRBJ2-7 | TRBD1 | TRBV15 | few | TGTGCCACCAGCAGAGATAAAGGGACAGGCTACTACGAGCAGTACTTC | CATSRDKGTGYYEQYF
TRBJ1-5 | . | TRBV5-6 | . | TGTGCCAGCAGCTTGAGATGGGGCGGGAGCAATCAGCCCCAGCATTTT | CASSLRWGGSNQPQHF
TRBJ2-3 | . | TRBV28 | few | TGTGCCAGCAGTGACCTGACAGGTCGGTTGGAAGATACGCAGTATTTT | CASSDLTGRLEDTQYF
TRBJ2-7 | . | TRBV5-6 | few | TGTGCCAGCAGCGCACAGGGTTCCTACGAGCAGTACTTC | CASSAQGSYEQYF
TRBJ2-2 | TRBD2 | TRBV30 | . | TGTGCCTGGCGGGACTACAACACCGGGGAGCTGTTTTTT | CAWRDYNTGELFF
TRBJ2-5 | . | TRBV30 | . | TGTGCCTGGAAAAGGGACGGAGAGACCCAGTACTTC | CAWKRDGETQYF
TRBJ2-3 | TRBD2 | TRBV5-4 | . | TGTGCCAGCAGCCCCTTAGCGGGGGGAGCCACAGATACGCAGTATTTT | CASSPLAGGATDTQYF
TRBJ1-5 | TRBD1 | TRBV2 | once | TGTGCCAGCAGCGACAGGGCATACGGCAATCAGCCCCAGCATTTT | CASSDRAYGNQPQHF
TRBJ1-1 | . | TRBV28 | few | TGTGCCAGCAGTGGCACATCTTTTGGTCGGGCTTTCTTT | CASSGTSFGRAFF
TRBJ2-3 | TRBD1 | TRBV27 | . | TGTGCCAGCAGTTGGTCCCGGGACAGGGGGAATACGCAGTATTTT | CASSWSRDRGNTQYF
TRBJ1-2 | . | TRBV5-8 | . | TGTGCCAGCAGCTTCAGACAGGACTTCTATGGCTACACCTTC | CASSFRQDFYGYTF
TRBJ1-2 | . | TRBV4-3 | few | TGCGCCAGCAGCCAAGATTGGGTTTGGGGCCTTAACTATGGCTACACCTTC | CASSQDWVWGLNYGYTF
TRBJ2-2 | . | TRBV30 | few | TGTGCCTGGAGTGGCGGGACTTCCAATGTGAACACCGGGGAGCTGTTTTTT | CAWSGGTSNVNTGELFF
TRBJ2-7 | . | TRBV6-5 | . | TGTGCCAGCAGTTCGAACCCTGGATACGAGCAGTACTTC | CASSSNPGYEQYF
TRBJ2-1 | TRBD2 | TRBV11-2 | . | TGTGCCAGCAGCCTAGGGACTAGCGGCAATGAGCAGTTCTTC | CASSLGTSGNEQFF
TRBJ1-6 | . | TRBV19 | . | TGTGCCAGTAGTACGGACTATAATTCACCCCTCCACTTT | CASSTDYNSPLHF
TRBJ1-2 | . | TRBV6-6 | . | TGTGCCAGCAGTTACGCCGGTGGAGGCTACACCTTC | CASSYAGGGYTF
TRBJ1-5 | TRBD1 | TRBV7-6 | few | TGTGCCAGCAGCTTCGGACAGGGGGCTGGTCAGCCCCAGCATTTT | CASSFGQGAGQPQHF
TRBJ1-1 | TRBD1 | TRBV28 | . | TGTGCCAGCAGTACCTACAGGGGGCATGACACTGAAGCTTTCTTT | CASSTYRGHDTEAFF
TRBJ2-2 | TRBD2 | TRBV5-1 | . | TGCGCCAGCAGCCCCTCCGGGAGCGGGAGAAGCGGGGAGCTGTTTTTT | CASSPSGSGRSGELFF
TRBJ2-4 | . | TRBV25-1 | . | TGTGCCAGCAGTGAAGGCGGGGATATTCAGTACTTC | CASSEGGDIQYF